What follows describes a single TCR beta chain. The target antigen is unknown. CDR1 MNHEY and CDR2 SVGAGI come from the germline V gene. Trimming took off 8 bases at V and 2 bases at J, with 13 bases between the two ends. The CDR3 has 13 residues. This sample was included in a study of T cell responses to AZD1222 COVID-19 vaccine. Study-level findings and limits: Increased Spike-specific TCR breadth and depth were observed after two AZD1222 doses. In the spike-specific TCR repertoire, nearly half reportedly target unmutated variant regions.

The method was immunoSEQ multiplex PCR; TCRdb's version includes in-frame clones alone and lacks a portion of them. The sample consists of some 140,000 clones, about 90% of them appearing once. This sequence joins TRBV6-5 and TRBJ2-7, with D hard to call. This clonotype originated in an adult in good health. Sequenced here: peripheral blood, sampled on day 0 of AZD1222 vaccination. The CDR3 DNA reads as TGTGCCAGCCGACTCAGGAGCACCTACGAGCAGTACTTC. It encodes CASRLRSTYEQYF.